The rows below give T cell receptor beta chains drawn from one sample of a study of T cells in tuberculosis. Data came from immunoSEQ multiplex PCR; TCRdb stores just in-frame clones and leaves some out. The table shows about 30,000 clones, with approximately 94% occurring only once. What was sequenced was PBMCs. These receptors were collected from a donor between 5 and 29 years old with latent tuberculosis or without tuberculosis infection. Each CDR3 is given with its conserved first and last residue. D genes are given only for firm matches. Clone size is shown for a subset of rows, as once, few, many or a class of expanded clone.

>TRBV27|TRBJ1-2|.|.
TGTGCCAGCAGTTCGCCCGGGAGGGGGTTTGCTGGCTACACCTTC
CASSSPGRGFAGYTF
>TRBV9|TRBJ2-1|TRBD1|.
TGTGCCAGCAGCCCCGTTGGACAGGGAACCTACAATGAGCAGTTCTTC
CASSPVGQGTYNEQFF
>TRBV10-2|TRBJ2-7|TRBD2|.
TGCGCCAGCAGTGAGGCGACTAGCGGAACCTACGAGCAGTACTTC
CASSEATSGTYEQYF
>TRBV7-8|TRBJ2-7|.|once
TGTGCCAGCAGCTTATACTGGGGCAATTCAATCTACGAGCAGTACTTC
CASSLYWGNSIYEQYF
>TRBV28|TRBJ2-1|TRBD2|.
TGTGCCTCCCTAGCGGTTGCCTACAATGAGCAGTTCTTC
CASLAVAYNEQFF
>TRBV19|TRBJ1-3|TRBD1|.
TGTGCCAGCAGGACAGGGGCATTCCTTGCTGGAAACACCATATATTTT
CASRTGAFLAGNTIYF
>TRBV28|TRBJ2-7|TRBD2|.
TGTGCCAGCAGTCGGAGGGGAGGGCCCGCCTACGAGCAGTACTTC
CASSRRGGPAYEQYF
>TRBV27|TRBJ1-5|.|.
TGTGCCAGCAGTCCCCTACCCCATAGCAATCAGCCCCAGCATTTT
CASSPLPHSNQPQHF
>TRBV28|TRBJ1-5|.|.
TGTGCCAGCAGCCGGGACAATAGCAATCAGCCCCAGCATTTT
CASSRDNSNQPQHF
>TRBV27|TRBJ1-5|.|.
TGTGCCAGCAGTTATCAGGGAGGTCAGCCCCAGCATTTT
CASSYQGGQPQHF
>TRBV4-1|TRBJ1-1|.|.
TGCGCCAGCAGCCAGCGTAGGGGAGGCACTGAAGCTTTCTTT
CASSQRRGGTEAFF
>TRBV15|TRBJ2-1|TRBD2|once
TGTGCCACCAGCAGCCCCACGCGACTAGCGGGTTACAATGAGCAGTTCTTC
CATSSPTRLAGYNEQFF
>TRBV6-1|TRBJ2-1|.|.
TGTGCCAGCACTAACTCCTACAATGAGCAGTTCTTC
CASTNSYNEQFF
>TRBV6-4|TRBJ1-2|TRBD1|.
TGTGCCAGCAGTGAACAAGACAGGGGATATGGCTACACCTTC
CASSEQDRGYGYTF
>TRBV11-3|TRBJ2-1|.|.
TGTGCCAGCAGCTTAGATTCCGAGGGCATCTACAATGAGCAGTTCTTC
CASSLDSEGIYNEQFF
>TRBV29-1|TRBJ1-1|TRBD1|.
TGCAGCGTTGATGGGACAGGGGGCGCGGAGGACACTGAAGCTTTCTTT
CSVDGTGGAEDTEAFF
>TRBV10-2|TRBJ2-5|.|.
TGCGCCAGCACTGTAATAGTCCCGGGAGAGACCCAGTACTTC
CASTVIVPGETQYF
>TRBV5-6|TRBJ1-1|TRBD1|.
TGTGCCAGCAGCGTACGGGACAGGGCGAACACTGAAGCTTTCTTT
CASSVRDRANTEAFF
>TRBV7-9|TRBJ2-3|.|few
TGTGCCAGCAGCCCGAACTACCCAGATACGCAGTATTTT
CASSPNYPDTQYF
>TRBV5-4|TRBJ2-5|TRBD1|once
TGTGCCAGCAGTCCTAACTTTGGTGGGACAGGGGGAACAGAGACCCAGTACTTC
CASSPNFGGTGGTETQYF
>TRBV5-4|TRBJ2-1|.|once
TGTGCCAGCAGCCGGAATATGGGGCCGACCATTTCCAATGAGCAGTTCTTC
CASSRNMGPTISNEQFF
>TRBV19|TRBJ2-2|TRBD2|.
TGTGCCAGTACGGTGGCGGGAGTCCCCGGGGAGCTGTTTTTT
CASTVAGVPGELFF
>TRBV27|TRBJ2-1|TRBD2|.
TGTGCCAGCAGTTTAAGGGCGGGAGGATACAATGAGCAGTTCTTC
CASSLRAGGYNEQFF
>TRBV7-8|TRBJ2-1|.|.
TGTGCCAGCAGCTTCCCACTTGCGGGCCTTTACAATGAGCAGTTCTTC
CASSFPLAGLYNEQFF
>TRBV6-1|TRBJ1-2|.|.
TGTGCCAGCAGTCGGACAGCTAACTATGGCTACACCTTC
CASSRTANYGYTF
>TRBV13|TRBJ2-1|.|medium-sized
TGTGCCAGCAGCTTAATAACTGGCCGGGATGAGCAGTTCTTC
CASSLITGRDEQFF
>TRBV7-2|TRBJ1-2|.|.
TGTGCCAGCAGCTTAGCGGGAGGGGGGTCTCCCTATGGCTACACCTTC
CASSLAGGGSPYGYTF
>TRBV19|TRBJ1-5|.|.
TGTGCCAGTAGTATTCCAGGGCATAGCAATCAGCCCCAGCATTTT
CASSIPGHSNQPQHF
>TRBV6-1|TRBJ2-7|TRBD1|.
TGTGCCAGCAGTGAAGGGACAGGGGGCTCCTACGAGCAGTACTTC
CASSEGTGGSYEQYF
>TRBV25-1|TRBJ2-7|.|.
TGTGCCAGCAGTAGCGGGGACAACTACGAGCAGTACTTC
CASSSGDNYEQYF
>TRBV7-9|TRBJ2-7|TRBD2|.
TGTGCCAGCAGCTTGGGACCAGCGGGAGGGCCCCTGAGTGTCTACGAGCAGTACTTC
CASSLGPAGGPLSVYEQYF
>TRBV2|TRBJ2-7|.|.
TGTGCCAGCAACGGCCCGGGGGACGAGCAGTACTTC
CASNGPGDEQYF
>TRBV4-3|TRBJ2-7|.|.
TGCGCCAGCAGCCAAGAAACGGGATTCTCCTACGAGCAGTACTTC
CASSQETGFSYEQYF
>TRBV6-5|TRBJ1-1|.|once
TGTGCCAGCAGTTATGGCCGAGGGAACACTGAAGCTTTCTTT
CASSYGRGNTEAFF
>TRBV19|TRBJ1-1|TRBD1|.
TGTGCCAGTAGTATAGGCAGAAACAGGGGAAACACTGAAGCTTTCTTT
CASSIGRNRGNTEAFF
>TRBV27|TRBJ1-1|.|.
TGTGCCAGCAGTCCCTTATCCCGGAACACTGAAGCTTTCTTT
CASSPLSRNTEAFF
>TRBV5-1|TRBJ1-5|.|.
TGCGCCAGCAGCTTGGACGGGAATAGCAATCAGCCCCAGCATTTT
CASSLDGNSNQPQHF
>TRBV29-1|TRBJ2-3|.|.
TGCAGCGTTGAACGGGCAGATACGCAGTATTTT
CSVERADTQYF
>TRBV5-6|TRBJ2-7|TRBD2|.
TGTGCCAGCAGCTCCGTAGCGGGGTCCTACGAGCAGTACTTC
CASSSVAGSYEQYF
>TRBV11-2|TRBJ2-5|.|.
TGTGCCAGCAGCTGGGCGGGGGAGACCCAGTACTTC
CASSWAGETQYF
>TRBV30|TRBJ2-3|TRBD1|.
TGTGCCTGGAGTCCAGGGACAGGCACGCAGTATTTT
CAWSPGTGTQYF
>TRBV28|TRBJ1-3|.|.
TGTGCCAGCAGGGTCCTGAGCTCTGGAAACACCATATATTTT
CASRVLSSGNTIYF
>TRBV7-2|TRBJ2-7|.|.
TGTGCCAGCAGCTTATTGGGGAGTAGCTTCGAGCAGTACTTC
CASSLLGSSFEQYF
>TRBV6-1|TRBJ2-7|TRBD1|once
TGTGCCAGCAGTGTAGTAGGGGACAGCTCCTACGAGCAGTACTTC
CASSVVGDSSYEQYF
>TRBV5-1|TRBJ2-7|.|.
TGCGCCAGCAGACCGGACTCCGGGGGTACCTACGAGCAGTACTTC
CASRPDSGGTYEQYF
>TRBV7-2|TRBJ2-5|.|.
TGTGCCAGCAGGGGGATGGGGTACAGGGAGACCCAGTACTTC
CASRGMGYRETQYF
>TRBV27|TRBJ1-5|.|.
TGTGCCAGCAGTTTATTAGATCAGCCCCAGCATTTT
CASSLLDQPQHF
>TRBV19|TRBJ2-1|.|.
TGTGCCAGTAGTATCACGGGATTCTCCTACAATGAGCAGTTCTTC
CASSITGFSYNEQFF
>TRBV2|TRBJ2-3|TRBD2|.
TGTGCCAGCAGGGGACTAGCGGGAGGGCTCACAGATACGCAGTATTTT
CASRGLAGGLTDTQYF